Following are 4 T cell receptor beta chains from one sample sequenced in a study of T cell changes during pregnancy in multiple sclerosis. The method was immunoSEQ multiplex PCR; TCRdb's version includes in-frame clones alone and lacks a portion of them. Of tens of thousands of clones in the sample, over 85% were seen once. Source: peripheral blood, taken in the second trimester of pregnancy. Source of these receptors: a female donor in good health, enrolled as a control in a pregnancy study.

V gene TRBV5-4 combines with J gene TRBJ2-3, with 7 bases that match TRBD2. The CDR3 is made up of 18 amino acids. CDR1 SGHNT and CDR2 YYREEE come from the germline V gene (reference sequence). Germline trimming cut 4 bases from V and 4 bases from J; bases unmatched to any gene: 18. For the CDR3, the DNA is TGTGCCAGCAGCCCCCCCCCGGCAAGCGGGAAATTCGCAGATACGCAGTATTTT. Translating gives CASSPPPASGKFADTQYF.

This chain connects TRBV7-9 to TRBJ2-5, with D tentatively TRBD2 (5 bases). This CDR3 is built from 15 residues. V was cut by 4 bases and J by 0 bases, with 12 bases left in between. Germline values: CDR1 SEHNR, CDR2 FQNEAQ (reference sequence). The DNA of the CDR3 is TGTGCCAGCAGCTGGGTTGGGCGGGACCAAGAGACCCAGTACTTC. It translates to CASSWVGRDQETQYF.

The chain joins TRBV30 to TRBJ2-1; perhaps TRBD2 as D (7 bases). Per the germline V gene, CDR1 is GTSNPN and CDR2 is SVGIG (reference sequence). The CDR3 is 13 amino acids. Trimming cost V 7 bases and J 1 base, with 11 bases left between them. The CDR3 DNA follows: TGTGCCTTCAAGGGGGGGTCCTACAATGAGCAGTTCTTC. It translates to CAFKGGSYNEQFF.

Written as DNA, the CDR3 is TGTGCCAGCAGGGCGGTAAGAAATTCCTACGAGCAGTACTTC. This gives the protein CASRAVRNSYEQYF. V gene TRBV27 combines with J gene TRBJ2-7; the D is unclear. Germline CDR1 and CDR2: MNHEY and SMNVEV (reference sequence). The CDR3 loop spans 14 amino acids. Trimming cost V 6 bases and J 1 base, with 13 bases left between them.